Listed below are T cell receptor beta chains from one sample, sequenced in a study of blood T cell repertoires in COVID-19. The method was immunoSEQ multiplex PCR; TCRdb's version includes in-frame clones alone and lacks a portion of them. The sample lists 170,000 or so clones; 86% were seen once. The sample comprised peripheral blood. The receptors were gathered from a man aged 50-59 years with active or convalescent COVID-19. Both conserved end residues are part of each CDR3. D genes are given only for firm matches. Clone size is shown for a subset of rows, as once, few, many or a class of expanded clone.

>.|.|TRBJ1-3|TRBV6-1
CASSEGGAGNTIYF
TGTGCCAGCAGTGAAGGGGGGGCTGGAAACACCATATATTTT
>.|few|TRBJ1-1|TRBV6-4
CASSDTGNTEAFF
TGTGCCAGCAGTGACACGGGGAACACTGAAGCTTTCTTT
>.|.|TRBJ1-5|TRBV2
CASSAGGQYSNQPQHF
TGTGCCAGCAGTGCTGGCGGACAGTATAGCAATCAGCCCCAGCATTTT
>.|.|TRBJ1-2|TRBV5-6
CASSLFVAGNYGYTF
TGTGCCAGCAGCTTGTTCGTGGCAGGGAACTATGGCTACACCTTC
>.|.|TRBJ2-3|TRBV7-3
CASSLTSRASTDTQYF
TGTGCCAGCAGCTTAACGTCGCGGGCTAGCACAGATACGCAGTATTTT
>.|.|TRBJ2-1|TRBV6-6
CASSQNPGGGFF
TGTGCCAGCAGCCAGAACCCGGGGGGCGGATTCTTC
>TRBD1|.|TRBJ1-6|TRBV25-1
CASSDSGQGRALHF
TGTGCCAGCAGTGATTCCGGACAGGGACGGGCCCTCCACTTT
>TRBD1|.|TRBJ1-5|TRBV6-2/TRBV6-3
CASSYVRQGGISGNQPQHF
TGTGCCAGCAGTTACGTTAGACAGGGGGGAATCTCGGGAAATCAGCCCCAGCATTTT
>.|.|TRBJ2-2|TRBV9
CASRRTENTGELFF
TGTGCCAGCAGGAGGACAGAGAACACCGGGGAGCTGTTTTTT
>TRBD1|.|TRBJ1-2|TRBV5-1
CASSLVTGGYGYTF
TGCGCCAGCAGCTTGGTTACAGGGGGCTATGGCTACACCTTC
>TRBD2|.|TRBJ2-1|TRBV6-5
CASSYEAGDSYNEQFF
TGTGCCAGCAGTTACGAAGCGGGAGATTCCTACAATGAGCAGTTCTTC
>.|.|TRBJ2-6|TRBV3-1/TRBV3-2
CASSQVHSGANVLTF
TGTGCCAGCAGCCAAGTCCACTCTGGGGCCAACGTCCTGACTTTC
>.|.|TRBJ2-2|TRBV30
CAWSVSVPGELFF
TGTGCCTGGAGTGTATCAGTTCCCGGGGAGCTGTTTTTT
>TRBD2|.|TRBJ2-1|TRBV11-2
CASSLGGGYNEQFF
TGTGCCAGCAGCTTAGGCGGGGGGTACAATGAGCAGTTCTTC
>TRBD2|.|TRBJ2-1|TRBV3-1/TRBV3-2
CASGAGNSLNHNEQFF
TGTGCCAGCGGAGCGGGGAACAGCTTGAATCACAATGAGCAGTTCTTC
>TRBD1|once|TRBJ1-4|TRBV25-1
CASRDRGTVEKLFF
TGTGCCAGCAGGGACCGAGGGACAGTTGAAAAACTGTTTTTT
>TRBD1|few|TRBJ2-7|TRBV6-6
CASSPQDRVSEQYF
TGTGCCAGCAGTCCACAAGACAGGGTCTCCGAGCAGTACTTC
>TRBD2|.|TRBJ2-1|TRBV7-9
CASSLVSLGVASGSGEQFF
TGTGCCAGCAGCTTAGTCTCTCTAGGGGTGGCTAGCGGGAGCGGTGAGCAGTTCTTC
>.|.|TRBJ2-1|TRBV21-1
CASSKGHGFIYNEQFF
TGTGCCAGCAGCAAAGGTCACGGGTTTATATACAATGAGCAGTTCTTC
>TRBD2|few|TRBJ2-5|TRBV6-5
CASRAGGRHQETQYF
TGTGCCAGCAGAGCTGGCGGGAGGCACCAAGAGACCCAGTACTTC
>.|few|TRBJ2-3|TRBV15
CATSRGGSGGADTQYF
TGTGCCACCAGCAGAGGGGGCTCAGGAGGGGCAGATACGCAGTATTTT
>.|.|TRBJ2-2|TRBV6-2/TRBV6-3
CASSYSSMGGGELFF
TGTGCCAGCAGTTACTCGAGTATGGGAGGCGGGGAGCTGTTTTTT
>TRBD2|.|TRBJ2-3|TRBV3-1/TRBV3-2
CASSQDFGLAGATDTQYF
TGTGCCAGCAGCCAAGATTTCGGACTAGCGGGGGCCACAGATACGCAGTATTTT
>TRBD1|.|TRBJ1-1|TRBV29-1
CSVQGVQNTEAFF
TGCAGCGTCCAGGGGGTGCAGAACACTGAAGCTTTCTTT
>TRBD2|few|TRBJ2-7|TRBV20-1
CSAQREVEQYF
TGCAGTGCTCAACGGGAGGTCGAGCAGTACTTC
>TRBD2|.|TRBJ2-4|TRBV2
CASGLAENIQYF
TGTGCCAGCGGACTAGCTGAGAACATTCAGTACTTC
>TRBD1|.|TRBJ2-5|TRBV30
CAWSRQGALGETQYF
TGTGCCTGGAGTCGACAGGGGGCACTGGGAGAGACCCAGTACTTC